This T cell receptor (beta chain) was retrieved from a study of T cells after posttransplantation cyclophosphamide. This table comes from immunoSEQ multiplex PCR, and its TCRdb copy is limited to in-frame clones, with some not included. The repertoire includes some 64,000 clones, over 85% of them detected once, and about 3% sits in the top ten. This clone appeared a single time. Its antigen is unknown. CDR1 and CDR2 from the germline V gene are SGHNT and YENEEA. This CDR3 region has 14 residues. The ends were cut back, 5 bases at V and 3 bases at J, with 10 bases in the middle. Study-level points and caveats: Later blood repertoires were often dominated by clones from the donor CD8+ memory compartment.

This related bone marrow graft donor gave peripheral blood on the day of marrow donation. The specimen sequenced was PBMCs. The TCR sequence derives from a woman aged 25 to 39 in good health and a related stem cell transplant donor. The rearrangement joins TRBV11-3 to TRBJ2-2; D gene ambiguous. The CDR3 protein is CASSRLSDTGELFF. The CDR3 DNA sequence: TGTGCCAGCAGCAGGCTAAGTGACACCGGGGAGCTGTTTTTT.